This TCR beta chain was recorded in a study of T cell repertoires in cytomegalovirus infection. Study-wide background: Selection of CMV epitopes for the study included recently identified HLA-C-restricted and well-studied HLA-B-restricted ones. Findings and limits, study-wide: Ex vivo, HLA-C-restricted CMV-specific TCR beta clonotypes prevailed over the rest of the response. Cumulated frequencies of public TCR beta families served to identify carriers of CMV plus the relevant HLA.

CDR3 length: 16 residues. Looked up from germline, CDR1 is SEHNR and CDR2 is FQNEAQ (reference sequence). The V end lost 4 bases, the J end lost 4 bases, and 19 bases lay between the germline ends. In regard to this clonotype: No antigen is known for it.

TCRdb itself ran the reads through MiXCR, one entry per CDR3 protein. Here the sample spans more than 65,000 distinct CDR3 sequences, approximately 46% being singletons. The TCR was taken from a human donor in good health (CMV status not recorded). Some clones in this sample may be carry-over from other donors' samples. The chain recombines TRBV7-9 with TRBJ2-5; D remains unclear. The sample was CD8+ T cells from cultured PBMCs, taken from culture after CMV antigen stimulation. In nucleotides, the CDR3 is TGTGCCAGCAGCTCCTCCGACATGTCCAGAAGAGAGACCCAGTACTTC. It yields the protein CASSSSDMSRRETQYF.